This TCR beta chain was retrieved from a study of shared clonotypes between healthy human individuals. Study background: Each donor had three CD4 naive, three CD4 memory, two CD8 naive and one CD8 memory plate.

Naive CD8 cells were CD45RO-negative, positively selected for CCR7, excluding terminally differentiated effector memory CD45RA+ cells. TCRdb keeps only in-frame clones here, not all; method: immunoSEQ multiplex PCR. This sample has approximately 590,000 clones, with 95% found just once. Findings and limits, study-wide: Of the naive CD4 clonotypes, roughly 5.5% were shared across a handful of donors. Among donors, the sharing of clonotypes was expected to be influenced by sequencing depth.

Losses at the gene ends were 7 bases for V and 6 bases for J; bases not matched to a gene: 8. CDR1 and CDR2 (germline): WSHSY, SAAADI. The CDR3 totals 14 residues. Regarding this clone: The antigen is not known.

Sequencing used naive CD8+ T cells sorted from blood. This clonotype was sampled from a woman in her 30s in good health. V gene TRBV10-2 combines with J gene TRBJ2-2; 7 positions match TRBD2. CDR3 sequence reads: CASMLAGVAGELFF. CDR3 in DNA: TGCGCCAGCATGCTCGCGGGAGTGGCCGGGGAGCTGTTTTTT.